This T cell receptor beta chain derives from a study of blood T cell repertoires in COVID-19 (dated by TCRdb to the early 2020s). The study in broad terms: Samples covering the acute and convalescent phases of COVID-19 were provided by collaborators in the United States, Italy and Spain. The material from the prospective study consisted of cDNA or gDNA derived from T cells, B-cell-depleted T cells, or PBMCs. Deeply sampled blood TCRbeta repertoires from subjects exposed to, actively infected with, or recovered from COVID-19 were included in the dataset. The repertoires were released in a freely available public database intended as a resource for research on the immune response to SARS-CoV-2. Samples were obtained from the ongoing ImmuneRACE study (first 160 participants) and from about 1,300 subjects provided by 6 global collaborators. Sample metadata almost always included a de-identified subject ID, COVID-19 status, age in years and sex. Where HLA class I and class II types were available, the types were taken from metadata supplied by the sample provider, not from assay-based typing. General findings and caveats noted by the study authors: The quantity of clinical and demographic metadata differed by source and by participant and was supplied without curation.

Comment on this clone: Which antigen it targets is not known. Base quality data are lacking; no much larger clone is found one base away.

V drops 4 bases and J drops 5 bases, leaving 14 bases in between. CDR1 and CDR2 (SEHNR, FQNEAQ) derive from the germline V gene (reference sequence). From the cysteine up to the phenylalanine, the CDR3 has a length of 15 residues. This entry keeps only the CDR3 DNA: 45 bases, framed from base 1. In Seattle, one collaborating source enrolled patients while the infection was active and tracked those patients longitudinally over the course of disease. Whole blood was collected in K2EDTA tubes by collaborating institutions according to the institutions' own protocols. Collaborator samples were shipped for TCRbeta analysis as frozen whole blood, isolated PBMCs, or DNA extracted from either sample type. The immunoSEQ Assay, a bias-controlled multiplex PCR, was used to amplify TCRbeta CDR3 regions from genomic DNA. The source study handled its data this way. The number of nucleated cells in each sample was estimated from the amplification of reference gene primers within the assay. To quantify the absolute abundance of each unique TCRbeta CDR3 rearrangement, sequence reads were collapsed and filtered. For each sample, productive Simpson clonality was calculated as the square root of Simpson's diversity index across productive rearrangements. TCRdb took over this immuneACCESS table, retaining in-frame rearrangements with V and J assigned. Such tables are incomplete; in checked studies, under half of the missing clones stem from an unresolved V gene, and the remainder is unexplained. D and trimming were read from the DNA, whereas the V and J calls and clone size are those reported in that table. The sample table records 250,000 to 300,000 clones; less than 90% of these occur just once. 9.5% to 15% of the sample comes from the top ten.

The chain links TRBV7-9 with TRBJ1-4; the D gene identity is not certain. The receptor was isolated from a woman in her thirties with COVID-19, enrolled during active disease. The sample consisted of peripheral blood. The nucleotides read TGTGCCAGCAGCTCCCTCGGAACAGACAATGAAAAACTGTTTTTT. It specifies CASSSLGTDNEKLFF.